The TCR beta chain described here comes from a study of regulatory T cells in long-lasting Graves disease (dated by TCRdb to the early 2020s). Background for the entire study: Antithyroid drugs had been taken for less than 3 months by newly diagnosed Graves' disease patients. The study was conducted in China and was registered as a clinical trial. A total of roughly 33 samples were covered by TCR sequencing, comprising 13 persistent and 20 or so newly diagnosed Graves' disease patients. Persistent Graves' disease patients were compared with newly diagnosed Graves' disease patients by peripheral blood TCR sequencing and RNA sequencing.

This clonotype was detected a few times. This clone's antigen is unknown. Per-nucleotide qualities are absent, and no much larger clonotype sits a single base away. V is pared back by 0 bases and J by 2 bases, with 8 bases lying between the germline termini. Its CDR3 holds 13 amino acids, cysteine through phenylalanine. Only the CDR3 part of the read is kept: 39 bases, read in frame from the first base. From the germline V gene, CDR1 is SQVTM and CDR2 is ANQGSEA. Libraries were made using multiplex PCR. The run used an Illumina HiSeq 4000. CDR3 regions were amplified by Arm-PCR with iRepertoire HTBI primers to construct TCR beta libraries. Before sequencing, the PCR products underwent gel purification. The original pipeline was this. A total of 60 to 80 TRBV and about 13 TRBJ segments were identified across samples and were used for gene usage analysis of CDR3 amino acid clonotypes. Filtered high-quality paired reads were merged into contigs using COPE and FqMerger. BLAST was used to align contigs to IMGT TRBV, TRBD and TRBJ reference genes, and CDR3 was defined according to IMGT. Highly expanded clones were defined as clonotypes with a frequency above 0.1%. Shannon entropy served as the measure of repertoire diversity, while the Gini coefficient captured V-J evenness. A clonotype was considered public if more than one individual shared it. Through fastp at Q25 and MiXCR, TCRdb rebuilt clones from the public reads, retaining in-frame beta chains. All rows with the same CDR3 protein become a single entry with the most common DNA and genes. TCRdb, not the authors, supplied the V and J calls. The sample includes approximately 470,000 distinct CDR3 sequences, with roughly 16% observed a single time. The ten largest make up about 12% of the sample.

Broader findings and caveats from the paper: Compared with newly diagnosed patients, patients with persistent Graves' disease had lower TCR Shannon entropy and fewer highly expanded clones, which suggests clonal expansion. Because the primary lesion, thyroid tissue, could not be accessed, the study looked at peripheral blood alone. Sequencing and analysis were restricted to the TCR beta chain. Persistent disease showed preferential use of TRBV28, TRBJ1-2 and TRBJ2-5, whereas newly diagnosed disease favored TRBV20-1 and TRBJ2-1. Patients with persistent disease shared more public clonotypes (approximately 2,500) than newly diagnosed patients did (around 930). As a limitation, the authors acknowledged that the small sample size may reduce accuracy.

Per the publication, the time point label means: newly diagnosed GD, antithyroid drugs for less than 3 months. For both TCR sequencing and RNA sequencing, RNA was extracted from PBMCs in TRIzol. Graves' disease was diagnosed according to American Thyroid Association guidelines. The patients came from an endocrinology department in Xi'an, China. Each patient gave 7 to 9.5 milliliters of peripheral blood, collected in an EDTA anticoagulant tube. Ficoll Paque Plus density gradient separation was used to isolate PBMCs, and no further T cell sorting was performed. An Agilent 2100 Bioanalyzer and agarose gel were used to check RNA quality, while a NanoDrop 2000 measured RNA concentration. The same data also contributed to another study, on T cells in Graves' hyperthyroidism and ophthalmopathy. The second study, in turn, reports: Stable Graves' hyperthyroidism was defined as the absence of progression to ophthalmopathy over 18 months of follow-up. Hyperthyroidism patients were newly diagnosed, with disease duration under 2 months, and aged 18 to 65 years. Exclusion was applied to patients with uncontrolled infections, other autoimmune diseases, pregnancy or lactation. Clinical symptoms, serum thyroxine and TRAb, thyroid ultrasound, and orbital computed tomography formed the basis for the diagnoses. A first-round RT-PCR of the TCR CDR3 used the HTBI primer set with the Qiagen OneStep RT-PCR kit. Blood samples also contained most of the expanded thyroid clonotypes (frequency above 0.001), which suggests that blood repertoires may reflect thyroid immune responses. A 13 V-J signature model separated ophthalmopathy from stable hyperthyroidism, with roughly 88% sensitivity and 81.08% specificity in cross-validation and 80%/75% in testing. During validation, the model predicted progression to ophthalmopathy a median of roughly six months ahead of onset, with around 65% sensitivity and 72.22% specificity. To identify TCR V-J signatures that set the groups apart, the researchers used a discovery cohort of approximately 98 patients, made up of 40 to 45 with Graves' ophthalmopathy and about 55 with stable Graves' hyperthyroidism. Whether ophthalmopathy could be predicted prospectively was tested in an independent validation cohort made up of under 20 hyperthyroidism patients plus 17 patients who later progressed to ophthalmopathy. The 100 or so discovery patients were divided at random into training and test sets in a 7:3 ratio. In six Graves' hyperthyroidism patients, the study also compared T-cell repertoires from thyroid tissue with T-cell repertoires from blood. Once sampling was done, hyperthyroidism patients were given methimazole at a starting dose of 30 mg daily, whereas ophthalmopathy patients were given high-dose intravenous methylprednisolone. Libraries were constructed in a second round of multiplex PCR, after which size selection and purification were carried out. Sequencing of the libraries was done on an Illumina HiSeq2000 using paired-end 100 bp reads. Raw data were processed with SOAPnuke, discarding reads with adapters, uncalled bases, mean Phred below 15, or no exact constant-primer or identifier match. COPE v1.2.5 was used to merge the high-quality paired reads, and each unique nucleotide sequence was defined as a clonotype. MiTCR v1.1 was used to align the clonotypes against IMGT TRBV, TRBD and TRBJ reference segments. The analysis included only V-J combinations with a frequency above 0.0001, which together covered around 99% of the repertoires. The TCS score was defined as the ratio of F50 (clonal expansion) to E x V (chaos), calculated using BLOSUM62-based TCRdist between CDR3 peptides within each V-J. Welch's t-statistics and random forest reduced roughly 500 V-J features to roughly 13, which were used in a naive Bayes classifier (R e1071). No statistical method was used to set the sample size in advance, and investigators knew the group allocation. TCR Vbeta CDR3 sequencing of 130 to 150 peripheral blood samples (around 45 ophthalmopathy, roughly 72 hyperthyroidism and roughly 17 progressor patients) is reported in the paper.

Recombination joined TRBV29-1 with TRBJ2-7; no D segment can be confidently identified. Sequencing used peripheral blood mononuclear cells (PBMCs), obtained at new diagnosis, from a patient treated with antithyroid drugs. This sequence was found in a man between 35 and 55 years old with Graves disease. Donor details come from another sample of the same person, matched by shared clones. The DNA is TGCAGCGTTGAAGAAGGCCGTACCTACGAGCAGTACTTC. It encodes CSVEEGRTYEQYF.